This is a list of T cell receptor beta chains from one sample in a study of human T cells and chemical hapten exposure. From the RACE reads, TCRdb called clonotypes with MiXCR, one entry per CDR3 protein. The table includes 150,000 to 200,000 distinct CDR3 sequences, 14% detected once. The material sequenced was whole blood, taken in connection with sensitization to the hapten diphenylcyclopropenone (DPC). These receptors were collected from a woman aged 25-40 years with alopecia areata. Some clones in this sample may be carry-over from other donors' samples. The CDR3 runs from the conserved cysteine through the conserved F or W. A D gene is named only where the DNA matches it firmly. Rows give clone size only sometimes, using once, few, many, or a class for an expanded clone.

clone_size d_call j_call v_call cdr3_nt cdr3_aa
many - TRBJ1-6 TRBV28 TGTGCCAGCATGGTTCTGGGCTCACCCCTCCACTTT CASMVLGSPLHF
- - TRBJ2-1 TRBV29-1 TGCAGCGCCGGGTTAGGAGGGGGCAATGAGCAGTTCTTC CSAGLGGGNEQFF
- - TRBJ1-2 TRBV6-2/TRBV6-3 TGTGCCAGCACCAGGCCCGAGGGTTTGGGCTACACCTTC CASTRPEGLGYTF
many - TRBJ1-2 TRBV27 TGTGCCAGCAGTTTTATATCCGGCGGGAGCCGGGATGGCTACACCTTC CASSFISGGSRDGYTF
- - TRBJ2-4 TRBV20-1 TGCAGTGCTAGTACCAACCCGGACGGGTTAGCCAAAAACATTCAGTACTTC CSASTNPDGLAKNIQYF
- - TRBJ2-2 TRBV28 TGTGCCAGCAGGGATGGCTTGAACGGGGAGCTGTTTTTT CASRDGLNGELFF
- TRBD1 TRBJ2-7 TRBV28 TGTGCCAGCAGTTTTGGGGTGACAGGGAAGCAGGAGTACTTC CASSFGVTGKQEYF
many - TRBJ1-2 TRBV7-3 TGTGCCAGCAGCGTCGACCAGCCCGAACATGGCTACACCTTC CASSVDQPEHGYTF
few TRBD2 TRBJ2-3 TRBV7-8 TGTGCCAGCAGGCCGGTAGCGGGAGTTAGGGATACGCAGTATTTT CASRPVAGVRDTQYF
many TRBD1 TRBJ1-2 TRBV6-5 TGTGCCAGCAGTTCCGACAGGGTCTATGGCTACACCTTC CASSSDRVYGYTF
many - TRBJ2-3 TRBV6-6 TGTGCCAGCAGCTCCGACGGGAGACGGTCTACTAGCACAGATACGCAGTATTTT CASSSDGRRSTSTDTQYF
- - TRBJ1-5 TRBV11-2 TGTGCCAGCAGCTTAGGAGGACAGACGAATCAGCCCCAGCATTTT CASSLGGQTNQPQHF
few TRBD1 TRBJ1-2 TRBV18 TGTGCCAGCTCACCAAACGATCAGGGGGCCAAAGGCTACACCTTC CASSPNDQGAKGYTF
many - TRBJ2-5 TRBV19 TGTGCCAGTAGTGTCAACCAAGAGACCCAGTACTTC CASSVNQETQYF
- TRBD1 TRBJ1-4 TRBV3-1 TGTGCCAGCAGCCTGGTCCCCAGGGGGCGAGATGAAAAACTGTTTTTT CASSLVPRGRDEKLFF
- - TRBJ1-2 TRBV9 TGTGCCAGCAGCGTAGACGGTTCAGCTGTCGGCTACACCTTC CASSVDGSAVGYTF
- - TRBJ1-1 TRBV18 TGTGCCAGCTCACCAACCGGGGGGATCACGAACACTGAAGCTTTCTTT CASSPTGGITNTEAFF
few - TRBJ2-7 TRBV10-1 TGCGCCAGCAGTGAGTCTCCAGCCTACGAGCAGTACTTC CASSESPAYEQYF
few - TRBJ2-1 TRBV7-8 TGTGCCAGCAGCTTAATACAGCTAGGTGGTGAGCAGTTCTTC CASSLIQLGGEQFF
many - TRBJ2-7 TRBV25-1 TGTGCCAGCAGTGTGATAGAGGGGGGCGAGCAGTACTTC CASSVIEGGEQYF
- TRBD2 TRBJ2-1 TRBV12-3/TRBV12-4 TGTGCCAGCAGTTTTTTGGGACTAGCGGGAGTTTACAATGAGCAGTTCTTC CASSFLGLAGVYNEQFF
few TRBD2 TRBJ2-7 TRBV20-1 TGCAGTGCTAGGGCGACTAGCGGGTTCGCCTACGAGCAGTACTTC CSARATSGFAYEQYF
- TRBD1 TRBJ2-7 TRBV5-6 TGTGCCAGCAGCTTGAACCGGGACAGGGGACTCTTC CASSLNRDRGLF
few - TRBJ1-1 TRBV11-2 TGTGCCAGCAGCTTAGATCCGGGACAAGGTAACACTGAAGCTTTCTTT CASSLDPGQGNTEAFF
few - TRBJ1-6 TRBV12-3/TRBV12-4 TGTGCCAGCAGTATCACAGGGCCTTCCTATAATTCACCCCTCCACTTT CASSITGPSYNSPLHF
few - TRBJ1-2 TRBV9 TGTGCCAGCAGCGTAGAAGGGAGGACGGACTACTATGGCTACACCTTC CASSVEGRTDYYGYTF
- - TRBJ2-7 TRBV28 TGTGCCAGCAGTTCGAGTAAACTGGGTTTCTACGAGCAGTACTTC CASSSSKLGFYEQYF
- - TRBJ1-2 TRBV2 TGTGCCAGCATTCCAGGGACGGGATACTATGGCTACACCTTC CASIPGTGYYGYTF
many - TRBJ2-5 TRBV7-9 TGTGCCAGCAGCCGTAGGACGCTACAAGAGACCCAGTACTTC CASSRRTLQETQYF
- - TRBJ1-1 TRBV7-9 TGTGCCAGCAGCTTAGTCGATCGTGGCAGTTTTTCAGGAGCTTTCTTT CASSLVDRGSFSGAFF
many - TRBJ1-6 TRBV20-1 TGCAGTGCTAGAGATCCGGGGACGGCCCAGGAATGGCCCCTCCACTTT CSARDPGTAQEWPLHF
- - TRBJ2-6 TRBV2 TGTGCCAGCAGTGAAAGGGGTTCTGGGGCCAACGTCCTGACTTTC CASSERGSGANVLTF
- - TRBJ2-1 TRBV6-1 TGTGCCAGCAGTGATATGTGGGGGACAAACAATGAGCAGTTCTTC CASSDMWGTNNEQFF
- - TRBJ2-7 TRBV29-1 TGCAGCGTTGCCGGGACAACCTCCTACGAGCAGTACTTC CSVAGTTSYEQYF
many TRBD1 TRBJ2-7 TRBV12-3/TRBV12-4 TGTGCCAGCAGTTTAGGGACAGGGTTCTACGAGCAGTACTTC CASSLGTGFYEQYF
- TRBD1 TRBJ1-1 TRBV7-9 TGTGCCAGCAGCCCCTCCCCGACAGGGTCCCGCACTGAAGCTTTCTTT CASSPSPTGSRTEAFF
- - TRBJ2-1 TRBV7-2 TGTGCCAGCAGCCCCGTGGTTGCAGTCGGGAATGAGCAGTTCTTC CASSPVVAVGNEQFF
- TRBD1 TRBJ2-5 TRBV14 TGTGCCAGCAGCCAAGTGAGGGGGCCTCAAGAGACCCAGTACTTC CASSQVRGPQETQYF
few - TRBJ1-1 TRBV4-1 TGCGCCAGCAGCCCCCCACTCAGGAACACTGAAGCTTTCTTT CASSPPLRNTEAFF
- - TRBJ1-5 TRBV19 TGTGCCAGTAGCACTTCAGGGGCGGCGGGTCAGCCCCAGCATTTT CASSTSGAAGQPQHF
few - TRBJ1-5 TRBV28 TGTGCCAGCAGTTTCGGGAAGGGGACGGTTTTAAGCAATCAGCCCCAGCATTTT CASSFGKGTVLSNQPQHF
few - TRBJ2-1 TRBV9 TGTGCCAGCAGCGTAGGGGCTGATAGCTCCTACAATGAGCAGTTCTTC CASSVGADSSYNEQFF
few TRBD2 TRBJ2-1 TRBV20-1 TGCAGTGCGCAGACTAGCGGGAGTATTAATGAGCAGTTCTTC CSAQTSGSINEQFF
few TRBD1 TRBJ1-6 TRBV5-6 TGTGCCAGCAGCTTCGGACAGGGGTCTGGATCACCCCTCCACTTT CASSFGQGSGSPLHF
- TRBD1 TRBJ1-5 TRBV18 TGTGCCAGCTCACCACGGGACAGTAATCAGCCCCAGCATTTT CASSPRDSNQPQHF
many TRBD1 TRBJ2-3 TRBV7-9 TGTGCCAGCAAAGTGGGGACAGGGACAGATACGCAGTATTTT CASKVGTGTDTQYF